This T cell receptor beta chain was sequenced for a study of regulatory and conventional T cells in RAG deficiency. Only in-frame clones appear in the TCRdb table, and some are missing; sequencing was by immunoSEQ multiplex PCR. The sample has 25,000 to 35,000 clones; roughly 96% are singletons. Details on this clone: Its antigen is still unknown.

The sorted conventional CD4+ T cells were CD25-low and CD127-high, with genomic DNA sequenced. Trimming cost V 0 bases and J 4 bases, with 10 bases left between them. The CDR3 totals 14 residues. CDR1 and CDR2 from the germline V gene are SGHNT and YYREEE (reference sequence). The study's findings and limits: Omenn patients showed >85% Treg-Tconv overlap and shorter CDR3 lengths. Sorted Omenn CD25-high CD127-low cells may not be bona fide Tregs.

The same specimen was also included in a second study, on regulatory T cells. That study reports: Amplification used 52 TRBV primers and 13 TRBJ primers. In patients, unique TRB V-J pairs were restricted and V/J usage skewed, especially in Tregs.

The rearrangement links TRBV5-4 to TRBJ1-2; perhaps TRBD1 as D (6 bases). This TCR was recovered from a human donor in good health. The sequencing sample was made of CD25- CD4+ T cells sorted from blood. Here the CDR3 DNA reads TGTGCCAGCAGCTTGGCCGGACAGATCTATGGCTACACCTTC. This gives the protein CASSLAGQIYGYTF.